This TCR beta chain was captured by sequencing in a study of control samples from healthy donors and cancer patients. The CDR3 runs to 15 residues. V was clipped by 1 base and J by 5 bases, with 11 bases between them. Germline values: CDR1 MGHRA, CDR2 YSYEKL. Assay used: immunoSEQ multiplex PCR; TCRdb lists only in-frame clones, some missing. The table shows 110,000 or so clones, with just under 90% occurring only once. This clonotype originated in a man aged 25 to 40 in good health. The sequenced sample consisted of blood. V usage is TRBV4-1 and J usage is TRBJ1-4; D ambiguous. CDR3 DNA: TGCGCCAGCAGCCAAGTACCCGGGCTCAATGAAAAACTGTTTTTT. Its translation is CASSQVPGLNEKLFF.